This record concerns one T cell receptor (beta chain) sequence. Its recognized antigen is unknown. No much larger clonotype is one base removed from it; base qualities were not supplied. These data are taken from a study of post-analysis software for immune sequencing data (dated by TCRdb to about 2015). Background for the entire study: The recorded disease courses included relapsing-remitting, secondary progressive and progressive-relapsing multiple sclerosis, and some patients had no subtype annotation. Patient repertoires were compared against 11 to 12 previously published healthy control repertoires from donors aged 6 to 25 years. A subset of samples was prepared in parallel using single-end sample barcoding, then pooled and co-amplified after Illumina adapter ligation.

The library was made by PCR. Sequencing was performed on an Illumina HiSeq 2500. To reduce PCR and sequencing biases, unique molecular identifiers were built into the TCR beta cDNA libraries. About 500,000 cDNA molecules were obtained per 1 to 10 million input T cells, so each molecule approximated one T cell. The patient libraries were prepared and sequenced using the same protocol as the earlier healthy control dataset. Within a given batch, samples were prepared together, multiplexed and sequenced on the same HiSeq lane. As for the original processing: Raw barcoded reads were processed with MIGEC, and single-read molecular identifier groups were discarded before consensus assembly and CDR3 extraction. Clonotype tables were post-analysed with VDJtools, and diversity was normalized by down-sampling all datasets to the smallest sample size. In repertoire overlap clustering, CDR3 amino acid sequences, but not nucleotide sequences, were matched to correct batch-related cross-sample contamination. TCRdb reprocessing: public reads trimmed at Q25 with fastp, clones called with MiXCR, in-frame beta chains kept. Each entry merges the rows of one CDR3 protein and shows their most common DNA and genes. These V and J calls originate from TCRdb's pipeline instead of the authors' own analysis. The sample has more than 350,000 distinct CDR3 sequences on record, roughly 38% of them singletons. Under 9% of the sample lies in the top ten.

What the research found in general, with its limitations: When samples were clustered directly using the F measure, samples prepared in the same batch co-clustered strongly, which prompted a batch-effect correction. Patients showed significantly higher frequencies than controls for about 5 TRBV segments, among them TRBV5-6, TRBV5-1 and TRBV20-1. Compared with controls, multiple sclerosis patients had significantly lower normalized Chao1 diversity, a finding suggesting substantial peripheral T-cell clonal expansion. The control group was slightly older than the multiple sclerosis patient group.

CDR3 length: 16 amino acids, cysteine to phenylalanine. The sequence is cut down to CDR3 DNA, 48 bases in frame from base 1. V is cut by 3 bases and J by 2 bases, and the space between the germline ends is 17 bases. The CDR1 and CDR2 encoded by the germline V gene are MGHRA and YSYEKL. TCR beta repertoires were profiled from peripheral blood of roughly 13 young patients with multiple sclerosis to demonstrate the VDJtools post-analysis software. Multiple sclerosis patients were children and adolescents aged about 6 to 17 years. The chain was built from TRBV4-1 and TRBJ2-7; no D gene call is confident. The TCR was taken from a girl aged 2-10 years with multiple sclerosis. Sequencing was done on a sample of blood. The CDR3 region has the sequence CASSQIMSPAAYEQYF. The nucleotide sequence reads as follows: TGCGCCAGCAGCCAGATTATGTCTCCCGCGGCCTACGAGCAGTACTTC.